The rows below give T cell receptor beta chains drawn from one sample of a study of Ad26.COV2.S vaccination and SARS-CoV-2 variants. Using immunoSEQ multiplex PCR, the repertoire was profiled, and TCRdb retains in-frame clones only, with some absent. This table holds about 180,000 clones, around nine tenths found once. This material consisted of peripheral blood, taken after recovery from COVID-19. These receptors originate from a human donor who had recovered from COVID-19. Each CDR3 is given with its conserved first and last residue. Size tells how often a clone was seen (once, few, many) or the class of an expanded clone, and some rows leave it out.

j_gene,abundance,v_gene,len,CDR3aa
TRBJ1-3,once,TRBV10-3,16,CAISSGGRAVGNTIYF
TRBJ1-2,few,TRBV4-1,15,CASSPFREGRGGYTF
TRBJ2-5,once,TRBV12-3/TRBV12-4,13,CASSFNSGETQYF
TRBJ2-1,NA,TRBV24-1,13,CATSDWETRSLFF
TRBJ2-1,once,TRBV6-2/TRBV6-3,16,CASSYLAGGPYNEQFF
TRBJ1-1,NA,TRBV4-2,13,CASSHDRESSAFF
TRBJ2-1,NA,TRBV20-1,11,CSAPRGYEQFF
TRBJ2-1,NA,TRBV11-2,15,CASSSARGAPAGQFF
TRBJ1-2,NA,TRBV4-2,15,CASSQAPVTGNGYTF
TRBJ2-7,NA,TRBV7-2,12,CASDRGAREQYF
TRBJ1-5,NA,TRBV7-6,14,CASSSGTGGQPQHF
TRBJ2-6,NA,TRBV28,15,CASNAGSSGANVLTF
TRBJ1-5,NA,TRBV6-5,13,CASISANNQPQHF
TRBJ2-1,NA,TRBV6-4,15,CASSDLAGDADEQFF
TRBJ2-7,once,TRBV2,11,CASSASYEQYF
TRBJ2-3,NA,TRBV5-6,15,CASSPDRLKTDTQYF
TRBJ2-1,once,TRBV7-2,16,CASSLVHGGEYNEQFF
TRBJ1-2,NA,TRBV5-1,19,CASSLARPYKGQGEYGYTF
TRBJ2-6,NA,TRBV27,13,CASSFLQPGPLTF
TRBJ2-7,NA,TRBV2,19,CASSVGLAGVWAYTYEQYF
TRBJ2-1,NA,TRBV6-6,12,CACLRDRNEQFF
TRBJ1-2,NA,TRBV9,15,CASSSTRGGSGGYTF
TRBJ2-3,NA,TRBV2,13,CASIGEITDTQYF